The next 24 T cell receptor beta chains were all read from a single sample in a study of T-cell memory formation after mild COVID-19 (dated by TCRdb to the early 2020s). Library preparation used 5' RACE. This sample was sequenced with an Illumina NovaSeq 6000. TCRdb reran the public reads through fastp at Q25 and MiXCR, keeping productive beta chains. Every entry covers one CDR3 protein and lists the most common genes and DNA from its rows. This sample gives tens of thousands of distinct CDR3 sequences in total; about 16% of them show up just once. Of the sample, roughly two fifths is held by the ten largest clones. Sequences were obtained from PBMCs or a T cell subset sorted from them (not recorded which). The source of these receptors is a man younger than 35 who had mild COVID-19 (a few samples of this study predate the infection). The sample titles of this study are shuffled in the database, so cell type and time point are left out; the donor was told from shared clones.

The chain uses TRBV10-2 and TRBJ2-2; the D is unclear. V was trimmed by 8 bases and J by 0 bases, leaving 10 bases between them. The germline gives CDR1 WSHSY, CDR2 SAAADI. This CDR3 contains 14 residues. CDR3 loop: CASGDGANTGELFF. CDR3 DNA sequence: TGCGCCAGCGGAGACGGCGCGAACACCGGGGAGCTGTTTTTT.

This chain connects TRBV15 to TRBJ1-4; the D is unclear. The CDR3 length is 20 residues. Per germline, CDR1 LNHNV and CDR2 YYDKDF (reference sequence). Trimming shortened V by 3 bases and J by 6 bases, and 29 bases separated the two germline ends. This chain's CDR3 is CATSSQKLGRSGVKYEKLFF. The CDR3 nucleotides read TGTGCCACCAGCAGTCAAAAATTGGGTCGCAGTGGAGTGAAGTATGAAAAACTGTTTTTT.

This clonotype was counted many times. The chain is built from TRBV12-3 or TRBV12-4 and TRBJ2-2, with TRBD2 matching over 7 bases. V dropped 6 bases and J dropped 4; count of bases not matched to a gene: 5. This CDR3 is 14 amino acids long. CDR3 loop: CASSLGTITGELFF. CDR3 sequence (DNA): TGTGCCAGCAGCCTCGGGACTATCACCGGGGAGCTGTTTTTT.

The chain combines TRBV4-3 with TRBJ1-6; D remains unclear. Trimming took 3 bases from V and 0 from J, leaving 15 bases between them. CDR1 and CDR2 (germline): LGHNA, YSLEER. This CDR3 spans 18 amino acids. CDR3 amino acids: CASSHLSPQSSYNSPLHF. CDR3 sequence (DNA): TGCGCCAGCAGCCACCTTTCCCCACAGAGCTCCTATAATTCACCCCTCCACTTT.

This clonotype was counted between two and nine times. A read error may account for a junction end that differs from germline. The J gene is TRBJ2-3, the V gene TRBV29-1; 8 bases match TRBD1. Germline V gene data show CDR1 as SQVTM and CDR2 as ANQGSEA. This CDR3 is 16 amino acids long. CDR3 sequence (DNA): TGCAGCCTTGAAGTATGGGACAGGACAGGTACAGATACGCAGTATTTT. It yields the protein CSLEVWDRTGTDTQYF.

The chain carries TRBV4-1 and TRBJ1-1; D not resolved. This CDR3 has 13 amino acids. The germline CDR1 and CDR2 sequences are MGHRA and YSYEKL. Trimming left V 3 bases short and J 1 base short, with 6 bases between. Here the CDR3 reads CASSQGKNTEAFF. CDR3 nucleotides: TGCGCCAGCAGCCAGGGGAAGAACACTGAAGCTTTCTTT.

This clonotype was observed a handful of times. V and J are TRBV7-8 and TRBJ2-5; TRBD2 might be the D (5 bases). The germline V gene encodes CDR1 SGHVS and CDR2 FQNEAQ. V lost 1 base to trimming and J lost 4 bases, with 13 bases between them. The CDR3 contains 15 residues. The DNA for the CDR3 is TGTGCCAGCAGCTTAGGGTACTCTGAGGGAGAGACCCAGTACTTC. Residues: CASSLGYSEGETQYF.

This sequence joins TRBV5-1 and TRBJ2-2, with 11 positions matching TRBD2. This CDR3 has 16 residues. J lost 7 bases, V lost 0 bases, and 5 bases had no gene match. Per the germline V gene, CDR1 is SGHRS and CDR2 is YFSETQ. The chain's CDR3 is CASSLDGLAGFGELFF. The CDR3 DNA follows: TGCGCCAGCAGCTTGGATGGACTAGCGGGTTTCGGGGAGCTGTTTTTT. The entire variable domain, with the rest obtained from reference TRBV5-1 and TRBJ2-2, is as follows: KAGVTQTPRYLIKTRGQQVTLSCSPISGHRSVSWYQQTPGQGLQFLFEYFSETQRNKGNFPGRFSGRQFSNSRSEMNVSTLELGDSALYLCASSLDGLAGFGELFFGEGSRLTVL.

The gene calls are TRBV4-1 and TRBJ2-7; 7 bases match TRBD1. Germline V gene lookup returns CDR1 MGHRA and CDR2 YSYEKL. With V trimmed by 3 bases and J by 1 base, 6 bases remained unmatched. This CDR3 spans 15 amino acids. The CDR3 protein is CASSQDRWPSYEQYF. For the CDR3, the DNA is TGCGCCAGCAGCCAGGACAGGTGGCCGTCCTACGAGCAGTACTTC.

The V and J genes are TRBV12-3 or TRBV12-4 and TRBJ2-3; 8 nucleotides agree with TRBD1. Trimming cost V 8 bases and J 2 bases; bases outside gene matches: 3. This CDR3 region has 13 residues. The DNA for the CDR3 is TGTGCCAGCGGACAGGGACCCACAGATACGCAGTATTTT. This gives the protein CASGQGPTDTQYF.

This clonotype was counted many times. V usage is TRBV4-3 and J usage is TRBJ1-1; D gene unclear. V lost 4 bases, J lost 6 bases, and 15 bases lay in between. The CDR3 covers 14 residues. Germline-derived CDR1 and CDR2 are LGHNA and YSLEER. Here the CDR3 DNA reads TGCGCCAGCAGCCTAACCCTGGGATCCTCTGAAGCTTTCTTT. It codes for CASSLTLGSSEAFF.

The genes are TRBV4-1 and TRBJ1-2; the match to TRBD1 covers 7 bases. Germline V CDR1 and CDR2: MGHRA, YSYEKL. V lost 8 bases and J lost 6; bases outside the gene matches: 6. The CDR3 runs 12 residues. In nucleotides, the CDR3 is TGCGCCAGCGTTGGACAGGCCAATGGCTACACCTTC. Its protein product is CASVGQANGYTF.

The chain carries TRBV13 and TRBJ1-1, with 7 bases lining up with TRBD1. The ends lost 7 bases at V and 5 bases at J; junction bases unmatched: 7. The CDR3 has 13 amino acids. Germline V CDR1 and CDR2: PRHDT, FYEKMQ (reference sequence). The CDR3 protein is CASKHRGETEAFF. The CDR3 nucleotides read TGTGCCAGCAAGCACAGGGGTGAAACTGAAGCTTTCTTT.

This clonotype has a handful of counts. This rearrangement joins TRBV5-6 to TRBJ2-5; D unresolved. Trimming left V 0 bases short and J 2 bases short, with 8 bases between. Germline V CDR1 and CDR2: SGHDT, YYEEEE. The CDR3 totals 14 residues. The CDR3 DNA is TGTGCCAGCAGCTTGGTGTCTAGTCAAGAGACCCAGTACTTC. Amino acids: CASSLVSSQETQYF.

V is TRBV6-5 and J is TRBJ1-2; no firm D call. Germline-derived CDR1 and CDR2 are MNHEY and SVGAGI. V gave up 5 bases and J gave up 8 bases, with 15 bases separating them. The CDR3 contains 13 residues. The CDR3 sequence is CASSIYPDGGYTF. As DNA, the CDR3 is TGTGCCAGCAGTATATACCCCGACGGCGGCTACACCTTC.

This clonotype was detected a few times. The gene calls are TRBV6-5 and TRBJ1-6, with 9 bases aligning to TRBD1. Germline CDR1 and CDR2: MNHEY and SVGAGI. CDR3 length equals 14 residues. The V gene end was trimmed by 10 bases and the J gene end by 7 bases; junction bases not matched to a gene: 8. The CDR3 bases are TGTGCCACCCGTGACAGGGGGGGAAATTCACCCCTCCACTTT. It yields the protein CATRDRGGNSPLHF.

This clonotype was detected only a few times. This sequence joins TRBV6-5 and TRBJ2-2; 7 bases fit TRBD2. From germline, CDR1 is MNHEY and CDR2 SVGAGI. Germline trimming cut 0 bases from V and 6 bases from J; bases unmatched to any gene: 7. The CDR3 has 16 residues. CDR3 bases: TGTGCCAGCAGTTACTCGATTCCCAGCGGGGCCGGGGAGCTGTTTTTT. Translating gives CASSYSIPSGAGELFF.

This clonotype was counted only a few times. V usage is TRBV6-6 and J usage is TRBJ2-1; 9 bases agree with TRBD1. V lost 11 bases to trimming and J lost 8 bases; unmatched junction nucleotides: 4. The germline CDR1 and CDR2 sequences are MNHNY and SVGAGI (reference sequence). This CDR3 contains 11 residues. CDR3 in amino acids: CAFRQGDEQFF. The CDR3 coding sequence is TGTGCCTTCCGACAGGGGGATGAGCAGTTCTTC.

The CDR3 DNA reads as TGCGCCAGCAGTACCCGGCACGGGAATGAAAAACTGTTTTTT. Translating gives CASSTRHGNEKLFF. This sequence joins TRBV4-1 and TRBJ1-4; D not resolved. Germline V gene sequence: CDR1 MGHRA, CDR2 YSYEKL. The CDR3 covers 14 residues. Trimming removed 6 bases from V and 5 bases from J, with 13 bases in between.

This chain connects TRBV7-3 to TRBJ1-2, with no clear D. The CDR3 length is 14 residues. Trimming removed 0 bases from V and 6 bases from J, with 11 bases in between. Looked up from germline, CDR1 is SGHTA and CDR2 is FQGTGA. CDR3 sequence reads: CASSLTFKDDGYTF. The DNA for the CDR3 is TGTGCCAGCAGCTTAACATTTAAGGACGATGGCTACACCTTC. Based on the CDR3 plus reference TRBV7-3 and TRBJ1-2, the full variable domain is GAGVSQTPSNKVTEKGKYVELRCDPISGHTALYWYRQSLGQGPEFLIYFQGTGAADDSGLPNDRFFAVRPEGSVSTLKIQRTERGDSAVYLCASSLTFKDDGYTFGSGTRLTVV.

This clonotype was observed a few times. V usage is TRBV4-1 and J usage is TRBJ2-7; D is perhaps TRBD1 (5 bases). CDR1 is MGHRA and CDR2 is YSYEKL in the germline V gene. This CDR3 is built from 13 residues. V dropped 1 base and J dropped 7 bases, with 11 bases sitting between them. The CDR3 DNA reads TGCGCCAGCAGCCAAGCCCAGGGCTCTGAGCAGTACTTC. It is translated as CASSQAQGSEQYF.

This chain connects TRBV5-1 to TRBJ1-1; D may be TRBD1 (5 bases). This CDR3 is built from 15 residues. V lost 4 bases to trimming and J lost 5 bases, with 18 bases between them. Germline-derived CDR1 and CDR2 are SGHRS and YFSETQ. The CDR3, as DNA: TGCGCCAGCAGCCGTTCCCAGGGTGCCCTAACTGAAGCTTTCTTT. Translating it yields CASSRSQGALTEAFF.

This rearrangement joins TRBV6-2 or TRBV6-3 to TRBJ1-2; D gene uncertain. CDR3 length: 13 residues. CDR1 is MNHEY, CDR2 SVGEGT, per germline. V was trimmed by 8 bases and J by 2 bases, leaving 12 bases between them. In nucleotides, the CDR3 is TGTGCCAGCTCAACGACCGAGAACTATGGCTACACCTTC. Its protein is CASSTTENYGYTF.

The genes are TRBV27 and TRBJ1-1, with a weak D call TRBD1 (6 bases). V shed 6 bases and J shed 1 base, with 12 bases lying between them. Germline CDR1 MNHEY, CDR2 SMNVEV (reference sequence). CDR3 length equals 14 residues. The CDR3 DNA reads as TGTGCCAGCAGCTGGGGGGCTTCGAACACTGAAGCTTTCTTT. Its translation: CASSWGASNTEAFF.